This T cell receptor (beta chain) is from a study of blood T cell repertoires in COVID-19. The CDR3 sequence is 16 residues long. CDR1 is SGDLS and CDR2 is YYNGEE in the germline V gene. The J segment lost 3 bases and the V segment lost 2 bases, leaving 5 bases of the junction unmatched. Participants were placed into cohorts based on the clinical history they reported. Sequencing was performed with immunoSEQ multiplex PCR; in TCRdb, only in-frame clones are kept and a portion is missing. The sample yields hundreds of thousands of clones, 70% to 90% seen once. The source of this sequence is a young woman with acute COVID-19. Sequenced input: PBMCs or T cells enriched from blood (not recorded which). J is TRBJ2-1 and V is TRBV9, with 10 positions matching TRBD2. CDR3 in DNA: TGTGCCAGCAGCGTGCTAGCGGGGGTGAGCTACAATGAGCAGTTCTTC. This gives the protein CASSVLAGVSYNEQFF.